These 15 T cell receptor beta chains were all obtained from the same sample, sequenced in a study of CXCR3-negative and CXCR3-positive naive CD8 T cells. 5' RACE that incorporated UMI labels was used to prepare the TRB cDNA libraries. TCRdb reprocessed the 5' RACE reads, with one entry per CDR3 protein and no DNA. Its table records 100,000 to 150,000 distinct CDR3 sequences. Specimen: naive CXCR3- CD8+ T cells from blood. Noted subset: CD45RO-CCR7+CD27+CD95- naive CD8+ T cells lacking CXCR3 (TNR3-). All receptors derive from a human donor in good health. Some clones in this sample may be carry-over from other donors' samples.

This chain's CDR3 is CASSPAGTEYEQYF. The V gene is TRBV7-6, the J gene TRBJ2-7; TCRdb names TRBD1, which stays unverified in the absence of DNA. CDR1 SGHVS and CDR2 FNYEAQ come from the germline V gene. This CDR3 is 14 amino acids long.

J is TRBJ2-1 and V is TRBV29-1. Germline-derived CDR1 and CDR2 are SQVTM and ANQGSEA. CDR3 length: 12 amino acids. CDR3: CSVEMAAAEQFF.

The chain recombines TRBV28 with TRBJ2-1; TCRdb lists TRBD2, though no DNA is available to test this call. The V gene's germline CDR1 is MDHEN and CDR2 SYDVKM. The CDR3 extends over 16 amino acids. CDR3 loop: CASRVPTPRGNNEQFF.

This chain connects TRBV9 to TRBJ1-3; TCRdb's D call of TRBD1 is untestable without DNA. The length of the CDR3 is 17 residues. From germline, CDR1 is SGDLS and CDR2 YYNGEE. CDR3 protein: CASSLSQGAITGNTIYF.

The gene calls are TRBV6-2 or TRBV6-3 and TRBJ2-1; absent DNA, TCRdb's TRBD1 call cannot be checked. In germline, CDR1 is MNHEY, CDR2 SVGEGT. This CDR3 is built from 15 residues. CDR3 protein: CATREQGSLYNEQFF.

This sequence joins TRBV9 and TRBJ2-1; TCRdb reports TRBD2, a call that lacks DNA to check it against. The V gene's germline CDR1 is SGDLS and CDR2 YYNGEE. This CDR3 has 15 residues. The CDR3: CASSVVAGGPDEQFF.

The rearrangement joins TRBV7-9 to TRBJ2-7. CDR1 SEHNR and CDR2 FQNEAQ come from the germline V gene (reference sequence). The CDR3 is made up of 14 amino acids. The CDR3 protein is CASSIVQGFHEQYF.

The CDR3 protein is CASSIVTLNTGELFF. The J gene is TRBJ2-2, the V gene TRBV19; TCRdb indicates TRBD2, and absent DNA this call remains unverified. The CDR3 runs to 15 residues. Per the germline V gene, CDR1 is LNHDA and CDR2 is SQIVND (reference sequence).

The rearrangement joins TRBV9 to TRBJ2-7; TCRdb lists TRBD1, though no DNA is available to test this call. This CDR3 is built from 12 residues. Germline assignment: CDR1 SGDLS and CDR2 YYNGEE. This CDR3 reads CASSKGDYEQYF.

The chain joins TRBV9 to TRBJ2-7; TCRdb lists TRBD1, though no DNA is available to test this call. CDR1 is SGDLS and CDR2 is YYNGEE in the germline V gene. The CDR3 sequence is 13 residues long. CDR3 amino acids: CASSPSQGYEQYF.

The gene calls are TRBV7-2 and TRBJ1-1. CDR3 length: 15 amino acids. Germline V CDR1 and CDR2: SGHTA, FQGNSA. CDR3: CASSLLRTSNTEAFF.

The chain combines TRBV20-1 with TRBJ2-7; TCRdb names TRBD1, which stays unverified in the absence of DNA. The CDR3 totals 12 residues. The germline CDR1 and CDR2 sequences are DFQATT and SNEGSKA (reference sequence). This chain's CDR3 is CSARGAPGEQYF.

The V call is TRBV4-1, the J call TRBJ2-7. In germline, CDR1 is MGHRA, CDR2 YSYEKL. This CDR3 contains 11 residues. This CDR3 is CASSTSYEQYF.

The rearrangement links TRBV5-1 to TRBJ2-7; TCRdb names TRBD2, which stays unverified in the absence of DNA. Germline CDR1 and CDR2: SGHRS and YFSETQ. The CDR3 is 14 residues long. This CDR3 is CASSLWLATYEQYF.

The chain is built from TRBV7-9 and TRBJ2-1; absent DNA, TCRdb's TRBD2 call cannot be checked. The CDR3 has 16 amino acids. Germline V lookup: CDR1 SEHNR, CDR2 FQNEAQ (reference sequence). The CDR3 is CASGLTSGSTSDEQFF.